The clone carrying this T cell receptor (beta chain) has a handful of counts. Through a sample-barcoded 5' primer and a J-beta primer mix, a second PCR was run for about 6 to 11 cycles. From the 5' RACE reads, TCRdb called clonotypes with MiXCR, one entry per CDR3 protein. The sample lists about 930,000 distinct CDR3 sequences, about 29% occurring once. The source of the sample is a study of blood T cells in healthy people across ages. Looked up from germline, CDR1 is MDHEN and CDR2 is SYDVKM. This CDR3 region has 13 residues. V was pared by 10 bases and J by 0 bases, with 5 bases of the junction left unmatched. The sample was also reused in another study, on T cells of mothers and their children. This second study says: Evidence of persistent microchimeric T cell clones was absent.

Sequencing input: blood. This receptor was identified in a woman aged 40 to 50 in good health. This sequence joins TRBV28 and TRBJ1-1, with 7 positions matching TRBD1. Written as DNA, the CDR3 is TGTGCCACTCGGACAGGCATGAACACTGAAGCTTTCTTT. Its protein is CATRTGMNTEAFF.